The 9 T cell receptor beta chains below all came from one sample that was sequenced in a study of blood T cell repertoires in COVID-19 (dated by TCRdb to 2020 to 2022). Library preparation was by the immunoSEQ multiplex PCR assay. TCRdb limited this immuneACCESS table to in-frame rearrangements with V and J called. A share of clones is missing; checked studies link under half to unresolved V genes, and the rest is unexplained. This sample comprises 200,000 to 250,000 clones, 89% of them detected only once. Under 7.5% of the sample comes from the top ten. Sequenced sample: peripheral blood. The source of these receptors is a man between 60 and 75 years old who had recovered from COVID-19.

V is TRBV7-2 and J is TRBJ2-7; TRBD1 is a possible D gene (6 bases). The CDR3 is 13 residues long. Trimming shortened V by 5 bases and J by 3 bases, and 11 bases separated the two germline ends. Per germline, CDR1 SGHTA and CDR2 FQGNSA. The CDR3 sequence is CASSEDRIYEQYF. For the CDR3, the DNA is TGTGCCAGCAGCGAGGACAGAATCTACGAGCAGTACTTC.

J is TRBJ2-3 and V is TRBV6-5; TRBD1 aligns across 7 bases. After removal of 6 bases from V and 1 base from J, the junction contained 4 bases not matched to a gene. Germline loops: CDR1 MNHEY, CDR2 SVGAGI. This CDR3 has 14 residues. CDR3 coding DNA: TGTGCCAGCAGCCTCCAGGGGGGCACAGATACGCAGTATTTT. Translation gives CASSLQGGTDTQYF.

The V gene is TRBV5-4, the J gene TRBJ1-2; 7 positions match TRBD1. The germline V gene encodes CDR1 SGHNT and CDR2 YYREEE (reference sequence). Trimming removed 3 bases from V and 9 bases from J; junction bases left unmatched: 14. CDR3 length: 15 amino acids. CDR3 in amino acids: CASSSLDRPGMSYTF. CDR3 nucleotides: TGTGCCAGCAGCTCCTTGGACAGGCCCGGTATGAGCTACACCTTC.

This clone was picked up one time. The V call is TRBV25-1, the J call TRBJ1-5; TRBD1 might be the D (6 bases). The V gene's germline CDR1 is MGHDK and CDR2 SYGVNS. The CDR3 totals 15 residues. V lost 1 base and J 7 bases, leaving 14 bases between the germline ends. The CDR3 is CASSEFQVRGQPQHF. CDR3 coding DNA: TGTGCCAGCAGTGAATTTCAGGTTAGGGGGCAGCCCCAGCATTTT.

The CDR3 nucleotides are TGTGCCAGCAGCTCTCAGGTCCCCAAAAACATTCAGTACTTC. This sequence encodes CASSSQVPKNIQYF. The J gene is TRBJ2-4, the V gene TRBV11-2, with no clear D. Germline CDR1 reads SGHAT; CDR2 reads FQNNGV. There are 14 residues in the CDR3. The V gene lost 4 bases and the J gene lost 2 bases, with 9 bases spanning the gap.

The J gene is TRBJ2-7, the V gene TRBV6-5, with 8 bases matching TRBD1. Unmatched junction bases numbered 1, after V lost 8 bases and J lost 4 bases. This CDR3 region has 11 residues. Germline V gives CDR1 MNHEY, CDR2 SVGAGI. The chain's CDR3 is CASGQGYEQYF. CDR3 in DNA: TGTGCCAGCGGACAGGGTTACGAGCAGTACTTC.

A few counts support this clone. The rearrangement uses TRBV4-1 and TRBJ2-7; a weak D match, TRBD1 (6 bases). This CDR3 contains 14 residues. V gave up 10 bases and J gave up 7 bases, with 23 bases separating them. CDR1 MGHRA and CDR2 YSYEKL come from the germline V gene. CDR3 sequence (DNA): TGCGCCACACGTACAGGGATTACATCGGGGGAGCAGTACTTC. Amino acid sequence: CATRTGITSGEQYF.

The CDR3 region has the DNA TGTGCCAGCAGCTTGGCAGGCTATAGCAATCAGCCCCAGCATTTT. This codes for CASSLAGYSNQPQHF. The chain employs TRBV5-8 and TRBJ1-5; D uncertain. CDR3 length: 15 residues. Germline CDR1 SGHTS, CDR2 YDEGEE. The V gene lost 0 bases and the J gene lost 0 bases, with 7 bases spanning the gap.

This chain uses TRBV7-2 with TRBJ2-3; 10 nucleotides match TRBD1. With 4 bases clipped from V and 2 bases from J, the junction kept 6 bases outside the gene matches. CDR3 length: 16 amino acids. Per the germline V gene, CDR1 is SGHTA and CDR2 is FQGNSA. The CDR3 spells CASSSDRGALTDTQYF. The CDR3 nucleotides read TGTGCCAGCAGCTCGGACAGGGGGGCCCTCACAGATACGCAGTATTTT.